This T cell receptor beta chain is from a study of blood T cell repertoires in COVID-19. Study information: Sources were T cells, B-cell-depleted T cells, or PBMCs; the material itself was cDNA or gDNA.

Germline values: CDR1 SGHRS, CDR2 YFSETQ. This CDR3 contains 15 residues. Trimming removed 1 base at V and 4 bases at J, with 13 bases between. The table came from immunoSEQ multiplex PCR; TCRdb's copy has only in-frame clones and leaves some out. The sample carries approximately 150,000 clones, approximately 80% recorded once. The specimen sequenced was peripheral blood. V and J are TRBV5-1 and TRBJ2-3; maybe TRBD2 (6 bases). The receptor's source is a human donor in a cohort sampled during active COVID-19. The CDR3 DNA reads as TGCGCCAGCAGCTTGACACTAGCCGGTGCAGATACGCAGTATTTT. This sequence encodes CASSLTLAGADTQYF.